Below, one T cell receptor beta chain is given with its context. This was the immunoSEQ v3.0 assay at survey level. Assay used: immunoSEQ multiplex PCR; TCRdb lists only in-frame clones, some missing. The data hold around 25,000 clones, with over 70% observed a single time. This entry comes from a study of long-term antiretroviral therapy in people with HIV. Germline V gene data show CDR1 as SGHDT and CDR2 as YYEEEE. This CDR3 is 15 amino acids long. V was shortened by 3 bases and J by 4 bases, with 16 bases between the two germline ends. This TCR derives from a man younger than 35 with HIV. The sample was unsorted PBMCs, taken 3 years after starting antiretroviral therapy. The chain carries TRBV5-6 and TRBJ1-1; possible D gene TRBD1, 6 bases. This chain's CDR3 is CASSSTKGGSTEAFF. For the CDR3, the DNA is TGTGCCAGCAGCTCAACCAAGGGGGGTAGCACTGAAGCTTTCTTT.